This T cell receptor (beta chain) was obtained from a study of OX40 agonist ivuxolimab in advanced cancers. Trimming removed 4 bases from V and 6 bases from J; junction bases left unmatched: 10. CDR3 length: 15 residues. Germline CDR1 is MGHDK and CDR2 is SYGVNS. The assay was immunoSEQ multiplex PCR, and TCRdb's table has in-frame clones only and misses some. The repertoire holds about 120,000 clones, 80% to 90% seen once, with around 0.55% in the top ten. The material sequenced was CD4+ or CD8+ T cells sorted from blood, taken in a trial of the OX40 agonist ivuxolimab. The sequence was collected from an adult with an advanced solid tumor such as melanoma, head and neck, liver or kidney cancer. The rearrangement uses TRBV25-1 and TRBJ2-5, with 8 bases aligning to TRBD1. The DNA for the CDR3 is TGTGCCAGCAGTGCCTCCGGGACAGGCTCGAAGACCCAGTACTTC. Translation: CASSASGTGSKTQYF.